In its sample, the clone carrying this TCR delta chain was seen a few times. Antigen: not known. The protein TCRdb lists belongs to a much larger clone and differs from this DNA's translation at residue 3, which points to a read error; the protein shown is made from the DNA. Vgamma9/Vdelta2+ and Vdelta2-negative gammadelta T cells were flow-sorted from PBMC for bulk sequencing. Germline V lookup: CDR1 TSWWSYY, CDR2 QGS. The CDR3 contains 16 residues. The data were taken from a study of γδ T cells in repeated Plasmodium falciparum infection. Findings and limits, study-wide: Malian children's Vdelta2-negative repertoires appeared more expanded and less diverse than Australians'. Vdelta2-negative gammadelta repertoires, largely Vdelta1+, seemingly showed infection-driven waves of new clonal selection.

Sequencing covered both gamma and delta TCR chains per sample. TCRdb reprocessed the multiplex PCR reads through CATT. The table shows 75,000 to 95,000 delta-chain clones, with 0.9% to 1% occurring only once. The specimen sequenced was gamma-delta T cells from blood. The TCR originated in a pool of human donors (malaria-infected and uninfected, not separated). This sequence joins TRDV1 and TRDJ1; 10 bases align to TRDD3. TCRdb leaves out the J gene; it was filled in here by matching the DNA to germline. CDR3 in amino acids: CAPGERTGGYTDKLIF. CDR3 DNA sequence: TGTGCTCCTGGGGAACGAACTGGGGGATACACCGATAAACTCATCTTT.